Presented here are 21 T cell receptor beta chains from one specimen sequenced in a study of T cells in narcolepsy. Sequencing used immunoSEQ multiplex PCR; TCRdb keeps in-frame clones, though not all of them. The sample lists 25,000 to 35,000 clones; approximately 86% were seen once. Sample: CD45RA- memory CD4+ T cells from PBMCs. These receptors were obtained from a human donor with narcolepsy.

The chain combines TRBV6-1 with TRBJ2-7; no clear D. The CDR3 runs to 14 residues. V shed 8 bases and J shed 2 bases, with 16 bases lying between them. Germline lookup yields CDR1 MNHNS and CDR2 SASEGT. The CDR3 DNA sequence: TGTGCCAGCGTCGCCCAAAGTCGCCCCTACGAGCAGTACGTC. Its translation: CASVAQSRPYEQYV.

The rearrangement joins TRBV5-1 to TRBJ2-1; no definite D call. The V gene's germline CDR1 is SGHRS and CDR2 YFSETQ. The ends were cut back, 0 bases at V and 7 bases at J, with 17 bases in the middle. The CDR3 has 16 amino acids. In DNA, the CDR3 is TGCGCCAGCAGCTTGGCTGGGTGGGCTCTAGGTAATGAGCAGTTCTTC. This gives the protein CASSLAGWALGNEQFF.

This clone was seen once. The J gene is TRBJ2-4, the V gene TRBV7-9; D is tentatively TRBD1 or TRBD2 (6 bases each). The V and J ends lost 5 bases and 5 bases respectively, with 10 bases between them. The CDR3 spans 13 residues. CDR1 and CDR2 from the germline V gene are SEHNR and FQNEAQ (reference sequence). The CDR3 DNA reads TGTGCCAGCAGCCTTAGGGGGGAAAACATTCAGTACTTC. It yields the protein CASSLRGENIQYF.

The chain couples TRBV7-9 to TRBJ1-5; tentative D call: TRBD1 (5 bases). The V end was cut by 1 base, the J end by 7 bases, with 11 bases between. Germline V lookup: CDR1 SEHNR, CDR2 FQNEAQ (reference sequence). The CDR3 loop spans 14 amino acids. The chain's CDR3 is CASSLGGGVQPQHF. Here the CDR3 DNA reads TGTGCCAGCAGCTTAGGGGGGGGTGTCCAGCCCCAGCATTTT.

The chain uses TRBV5-1 and TRBJ1-2, with a tentative D call TRBD1 (6 bases). Germline assignment: CDR1 SGHRS and CDR2 YFSETQ. The V and J ends lost 4 bases and 4 bases respectively, with 17 bases between them. This CDR3 spans 15 amino acids. CDR3 in amino acids: CASSETGTNRYGYTF. In DNA, the CDR3 is TGCGCCAGCAGCGAGACCGGGACAAACCGCTATGGCTACACCTTC.

This chain uses TRBV2 with TRBJ1-2; D is ambiguous. The CDR3 is made up of 12 amino acids. Germline V lookup: CDR1 SNHLY, CDR2 FYNNEI. Between the trimmed V and J ends, which lost 7 bases and 6 bases, there was a span of 12 bases. The CDR3 sequence: CASKRGSHGYTF. CDR3 coding DNA: TGTGCCAGCAAACGCGGGTCTCATGGCTACACCTTC.

The chain has TRBV28 and TRBJ2-5; TRBD1 agrees at 8 bases. Germline-derived CDR1 and CDR2 are MDHEN and SYDVKM. V was clipped by 7 bases and J by 4 bases; unmatched bases: 5. This CDR3 spans 13 amino acids. CDR3 region: CASMDRAAETQYF. The CDR3 DNA is TGTGCCAGCATGGACAGGGCCGCAGAGACCCAGTACTTC.

CDR3: CASSLSQARKLFF. DNA of the CDR3: TGTGCCAGCAGCTTGTCGCAGGCCCGAAAACTGTTTTTT. V and J are TRBV5-8 and TRBJ1-4; D uncertain. The germline gives CDR1 SGHTS, CDR2 YDEGEE. The V end lost 1 base, the J end lost 10 bases, and 11 bases lay between the germline ends. There are 13 residues in the CDR3. Together with reference TRBV5-8 and TRBJ1-4, the CDR3 gives the full variable domain: EAGVTQSPTHLIKTRGQQATLRCSPISGHTSVYWYQQALGLGLQFLLWYDEGEERNRGNFPPRFSGRQFPNYSSELNVNALELEDSALYLCASSLSQARKLFFGSGTQLSVL.

CDR3 coding DNA: TGCGCCAGCTCGGCGGCGGGACAGGGAGTCGGGGAGCTGTTTTTT. It encodes CASSAAGQGVGELFF. V usage is TRBV5-1 and J usage is TRBJ2-2, with TRBD1 matching 9 bases. This CDR3 is 15 amino acids long. V was pared by 7 bases and J by 7 bases, with 11 bases of the junction left unmatched. CDR1 SGHRS and CDR2 YFSETQ come from the germline V gene.

V is TRBV18 and J is TRBJ2-7; 7 bases are a match to TRBD2. The ends lost 2 bases at V and 9 bases at J; junction bases unmatched: 7. Germline CDR1 is KGHSH and CDR2 is LQKENI. The CDR3 has 13 amino acids. CDR3 coding DNA: TGTGCCAGCTCACCAAGCGGGGACGGGGGGCAGTACTTC. Translating gives CASSPSGDGGQYF.

In the case of this clone: Other DNA sequences in this sample translate to the same CDR3. The V gene is TRBV5-1, the J gene TRBJ2-1; tentative D call: TRBD2 (6 bases). Trimming took 5 bases from V and 5 from J, leaving 17 bases between them. The CDR3 covers 15 residues. Germline CDR1 SGHRS, CDR2 YFSETQ. CDR3 amino acids: CASSSGGGRDNEQFF. CDR3 in DNA: TGCGCCAGCAGTTCGGGCGGAGGGCGCGACAATGAGCAGTTCTTC.

V usage is TRBV5-4 and J usage is TRBJ1-2, with D possibly matching TRBD1 (6 bases). V lost 0 bases and J lost 7, with 19 bases in between. The CDR3 is made up of 16 amino acids. Germline assignment: CDR1 SGHNT and CDR2 YYREEE (reference sequence). This chain's CDR3 is CASSLGIQGEGGGYTF. In DNA form, the CDR3 reads TGTGCCAGCAGCTTGGGGATACAGGGTGAAGGCGGTGGCTACACCTTC.

The chain uses TRBV5-6 and TRBJ1-2, with 8 nucleotides matching TRBD1. V dropped 4 bases and J dropped 6; count of bases not matched to a gene: 17. Per the germline V gene, CDR1 is SGHDT and CDR2 is YYEEEE. There are 17 residues in the CDR3. The CDR3 coding sequence is TGTGCCAGCAGCGTACCCGGACAGGGAGGACCTGGGCATGGCTACACCTTC. Translating gives CASSVPGQGGPGHGYTF. The whole variable domain, filled in from reference TRBV5-6 and TRBJ1-2, reads DAGVTQSPTHLIKTRGQQVTLRCSPKSGHDTVSWYQQALGQGPQFIFQYYEEEERQRGNFPDRFSGHQFPNYSSELNVNALLLGDSALYLCASSVPGQGGPGHGYTFGSGTRLTVV.

The genes are TRBV11-2 and TRBJ2-5; D possibly corresponds to TRBD1 (5 bases). Trimming took 1 base from V and 5 from J, leaving 20 bases between them. Per germline, CDR1 SGHAT and CDR2 FQNNGV. This CDR3 contains 17 residues. DNA of the CDR3: TGTGCCAGCAGCTTAGGGGCAGGGTATCCCCCCAGCGAGACCCAGTACTTC. Translating it yields CASSLGAGYPPSETQYF.

The rearrangement links TRBV2 to TRBJ1-4, with D hard to call. V lost 7 bases and J lost 0, with 9 bases in between. The germline V gene encodes CDR1 SNHLY and CDR2 FYNNEI. This CDR3 has 14 amino acids. The CDR3 coding sequence is TGTGCCAGCACCTCTCACGCAACTAATGAAAAACTGTTTTTT. Amino acids: CASTSHATNEKLFF. The entire variable domain, with the rest obtained from reference TRBV2 and TRBJ1-4, is as follows: EPEVTQTPSHQVTQMGQEVILRCVPISNHLYFYWYRQILGQKVEFLVSFYNNEISEKSEIFDDQFSVERPDGSNFTLKIRSTKLEDSAMYFCASTSHATNEKLFFGSGTQLSVL.

The rearrangement links TRBV5-5 to TRBJ2-3; tentative D call: TRBD2 (5 bases). The germline CDR1 and CDR2 sequences are SGHKS and YYEKEE (reference sequence). Trimming shortened V by 4 bases and J by 6 bases, and 15 bases separated the two germline ends. The CDR3 totals 14 residues. CDR3 nucleotides: TGTGCCAGCAGCCCTGAGGGTGGAAGGGATACGCAGTATTTT. This gives the protein CASSPEGGRDTQYF.

To note about this clone: A read error may produce the germline difference seen at one junction end. The chain combines TRBV19 with TRBJ2-3, with D possibly TRBD2 on 5 matching bases. The CDR3 sequence is 14 residues long. Germline V lookup: CDR1 LNHDA, CDR2 SQIVND (reference sequence). CDR3 nucleotides: TGTGCCAGTAGGCACACCGGGGTCACAGATGCGCAGTATTTT. This gives the protein CASRHTGVTDAQYF.

The rearrangement uses TRBV28 and TRBJ1-4; D not certain. This CDR3 is built from 12 residues. CDR1 is MDHEN, CDR2 SYDVKM, per germline. Trimming left V 7 bases short and J 7 bases short, with 10 bases between. The CDR3 here is CASTKGVEKLFF. The CDR3 nucleotides read TGTGCCAGCACGAAGGGCGTTGAAAAACTGTTTTTT. The whole variable domain, remainder taken from reference TRBV28 and TRBJ1-4, is DVKVTQSSRYLVKRTGEKVFLECVQDMDHENMFWYRQDPGLGLRLIYFSYDVKMKEKGDIPEGYSVSREKKERFSLILESASTNQTSMYLCASTKGVEKLFFGSGTQLSVL.

CDR3 region: CASSPPSTSGGTDTQYF. CDR3 nucleotide sequence: TGTGCCAGCAGCCCCCCCTCGACCAGCGGGGGAACAGATACGCAGTATTTT. The rearrangement joins TRBV7-9 to TRBJ2-3, with 8 bases aligning to TRBD2. CDR3 size: 17 residues. V shed 5 bases, J shed 3 bases, and the junction held 13 bases outside the gene matches. Germline lookup yields CDR1 SEHNR and CDR2 FQNEAQ (reference sequence).

The DNA for the CDR3 is TGTGCCAGCAGCTTAGGGGAGAACACTGAAGCTTTCTTT. Protein: CASSLGENTEAFF. The chain uses TRBV7-8 and TRBJ1-1; D gene unclear. The germline CDR1 and CDR2 sequences are SGHVS and FQNEAQ. Trimming left V 1 base short and J 1 base short, with 4 bases between. The CDR3 totals 13 residues. Drawing the rest from reference TRBV7-8 and TRBJ1-1, the complete variable domain is GAGVSQSPRYKVAKRGQDVALRCDPISGHVSLFWYQQALGQGPEFLTYFQNEAQLDKSGLPSDRFFAERPEGSVSTLKIQRTQQEDSAVYLCASSLGENTEAFFGQGTRLTVV.

The V gene is TRBV5-4, the J gene TRBJ1-5; TRBD1 agrees at 9 bases. The germline V gene encodes CDR1 SGHNT and CDR2 YYREEE (reference sequence). The CDR3 is 14 residues long. V shed 2 bases and J 6 bases; nucleotides not matched to a gene: 3. Written as DNA, the CDR3 is TGTGCCAGCAGCTTACAGGGGGCCGGTCAGCCCCAGCATTTT. It is translated as CASSLQGAGQPQHF.